The 16 T cell receptor beta chains below come from one sample, sequenced in a study of cytomegalovirus exposure and HLA in healthy donors. The PCR ran on 60 Vbeta and 13 Jbeta primers. Sequenced by immunoSEQ multiplex PCR; TCRdb stores in-frame clones only, minus some. This table has 100,000 to 150,000 clones, around 8.5% appearing once. The sequencing input was PBMCs. Every receptor here comes from a man aged 40-55 years in good health and CMV-seronegative.

This clone appeared a few times. The chain carries TRBV4-1 and TRBJ2-3; TRBD1 is a possible D gene (6 bases). CDR3 length: 17 residues. Germline V gene data show CDR1 as MGHRA and CDR2 as YSYEKL. Trimming took off 0 bases at V and 0 bases at J, with 13 bases between the two ends. CDR3 sequence reads: CASSQEDRTSSTDTQYF. Here the CDR3 DNA reads TGCGCCAGCAGCCAAGAAGACAGGACTTCTAGCACAGATACGCAGTATTTT.

This clone was counted between two and nine times. This rearrangement joins TRBV7-2 to TRBJ2-5; D unresolved. With 7 bases removed from V and 5 bases from J, the gap between germline ends came to 14 bases. Germline CDR1 reads SGHTA; CDR2 reads FQGNSA. This CDR3 is built from 13 residues. CDR3 bases: TGTGCCAGCAACAATCCGGGTCCGGAGACCCAGTACTTC. Its protein product is CASNNPGPETQYF.

This chain connects TRBV19 to TRBJ2-5; 7 nucleotides line up with TRBD2. The J segment lost 4 bases and the V segment lost 4 bases, leaving 3 bases of the junction unmatched. The CDR3 sequence is 13 residues long. Germline V gives CDR1 LNHDA, CDR2 SQIVND (reference sequence). The CDR3 protein is CASSSGGRETQYF. CDR3 in DNA: TGTGCCAGTAGTAGCGGGGGTAGAGAGACCCAGTACTTC.

This clone was seen more than once but under ten times. This sample also contains other DNA sequences that code for the same CDR3. The CDR3 loop reads CASSVGENNSPLHF. The CDR3 nucleotides read TGTGCCAGCAGCGTAGGGGAGAATAATTCACCCCTCCACTTT. The genes are TRBV9 and TRBJ1-6; D gene ambiguous. Trimming removed 0 bases from V and 5 bases from J, with 6 bases in between. This CDR3 region has 14 residues. Germline V gene data show CDR1 as SGDLS and CDR2 as YYNGEE.

DNA for the CDR3: TGTGCCAGCAGCGTGCGGGGGGGGTTGGATCAGCCCCAGCATTTT. Its protein product is CASSVRGGLDQPQHF. The genes are TRBV9 and TRBJ1-5; tentatively, D is TRBD1 (5 bases). This CDR3 has 15 residues. Germline CDR1 reads SGDLS; CDR2 reads YYNGEE. V was pared by 2 bases and J by 5 bases, with 14 bases between.

The table lists this clone with a few counts. The chain has TRBV11-2 and TRBJ1-1, with 9 bases lining up with TRBD1. CDR1 and CDR2 (germline): SGHAT, FQNNGV. V was pared by 5 bases and J by 2 bases, with 3 bases of the junction left unmatched. This CDR3 is 14 amino acids long. The CDR3, as DNA: TGTGCCAGCAGCACGACAGGGGGTAACACTGAAGCTTTCTTT. Protein product: CASSTTGGNTEAFF.

The table lists this clone with many counts. The chain carries TRBV10-1 and TRBJ2-3, with D uncertain. V was cut by 2 bases and J by 0 bases, with 6 bases left in between. The germline V gene encodes CDR1 WNHNN and CDR2 SYGVQD (reference sequence). The CDR3 covers 14 residues. CDR3 in amino acids: CASSEGSSTDTQYF. In nucleotides, the CDR3 is TGCGCCAGCAGTGAGGGCTCTAGCACAGATACGCAGTATTTT.

The V call is TRBV11-2, the J call TRBJ2-1; D may be TRBD2 (6 bases). V was pared by 6 bases and J by 8 bases, with 11 bases between. Germline assignment: CDR1 SGHAT and CDR2 FQNNGV. This CDR3 region has 12 residues. The CDR3 here is CASSHGGDEQFF. CDR3 bases: TGTGCCAGCAGTCACGGGGGTGATGAGCAGTTCTTC.

This clone showed up just a few times. This chain connects TRBV9 to TRBJ2-1, with 13 bases aligning to TRBD2. V dropped 0 bases and J dropped 0; count of bases not matched to a gene: 12. This CDR3 region has 21 residues. Per the germline V gene, CDR1 is SGDLS and CDR2 is YYNGEE. CDR3 sequence reads: CASSVAQGGLAGKSSYNEQFF. Here the CDR3 DNA reads TGTGCCAGCAGCGTAGCCCAGGGGGGACTAGCGGGGAAAAGCTCCTACAATGAGCAGTTCTTC. Variable domain in full (rest from reference TRBV9 and TRBJ2-1): DSGVTQTPKHLITATGQRVTLRCSPRSGDLSVYWYQQSLDQGLQFLIQYYNGEERAKGNILERFSAQQFPDLHSELNLSSLELGDSALYFCASSVAQGGLAGKSSYNEQFFGPGTRLTVL.

Concerning this clone itself: The junction shows a germline mismatch at one end, possibly a read error. The rearrangement joins TRBV19 to TRBJ1-5; D may be TRBD1 (5 bases). CDR3 length: 13 residues. The germline V gene has CDR1 LNHDA and CDR2 SQIVND (reference sequence). The CDR3 DNA sequence: TGTGCATCGACAGCGTGGAGCAATCAGGCCCAGCATTTT. Translation: CASTAWSNQAQHF. Full variable domain (rest looked up from reference TRBV19 and TRBJ1-5): DGGITQSPKYLFRKEGQNVTLSCEQNLNHDAMYWYRQDPGQGLRLIYYSQIVNDFQKGDIAEGYSVSREKKESFPLTVTSAQKNPTAFYLCASTAWSNQAQHFGDGTRLSIL.

The chain links TRBV6-6 to TRBJ2-7; D ambiguous. With 0 bases removed from V and 4 bases from J, the gap between germline ends came to 13 bases. The germline gives CDR1 MNHNY, CDR2 SVGAGI (reference sequence). The CDR3 totals 15 residues. For the CDR3, the DNA is TGTGCCAGCAGTTACTCGCCAGGAATCTCGTACGAGCAGTACTTC. This encodes CASSYSPGISYEQYF.

This clone was detected a few times. V is TRBV2 and J is TRBJ1-1; tentative D call: TRBD1 (6 bases). Germline V gives CDR1 SNHLY, CDR2 FYNNEI. The ends were cut back, 6 bases at V and 1 base at J, with 9 bases in the middle. This CDR3 spans 13 amino acids. This chain's CDR3 is CASRGARNTEAFF. CDR3 DNA: TGTGCCAGCAGGGGGGCTAGGAACACTGAAGCTTTCTTT.

The genes are TRBV14 and TRBJ2-7; TRBD1 agrees at 11 bases. CDR3 length equals 16 residues. After removal of 6 bases from V and 4 bases from J, the junction contained 11 bases not matched to a gene. Germline V gene sequence: CDR1 SGHDN, CDR2 FVKESK. For the CDR3, the DNA is TGTGCCAGCAGTCATTCCGGGACAGGGGGAGAGTACGAGCAGTACTTC. It translates to CASSHSGTGGEYEQYF.

This clone was counted only a few times. The J gene is TRBJ2-7, the V gene TRBV6-4, with 7 bases matching TRBD1. Per germline, CDR1 MRHNA and CDR2 SNTAGT. With 3 bases clipped from V and 0 bases from J, the junction kept 2 bases outside the gene matches. The CDR3 runs to 14 residues. The CDR3 DNA is TGTGCCAGCAGTGAGGGGGACAGCTCCTACGAGCAGTACTTC. Translation: CASSEGDSSYEQYF.

This chain links TRBV5-5 with TRBJ2-2, with TRBD2 as a possible D gene (5 bases). V gave up 2 bases and J gave up 4 bases, with 12 bases separating them. Germline V gives CDR1 SGHKS, CDR2 YYEKEE (reference sequence). The CDR3 has 15 amino acids. CDR3 amino acids: CASSFYGELTGELFF. CDR3 coding DNA: TGTGCCAGCAGCTTTTACGGGGAACTCACCGGGGAGCTGTTTTTT.

This clone came up a few times. This rearrangement joins TRBV5-5 to TRBJ1-2; possibly TRBD1 for D (6 bases). The CDR3 is 13 amino acids. Trimming took 3 bases from V and 8 from J, leaving 14 bases between them. The germline V gene encodes CDR1 SGHKS and CDR2 YYEKEE (reference sequence). CDR3 in DNA: TGTGCCAGCAGCTCGACAGGCTACGAGGGCTACACCTTC. Translated: CASSSTGYEGYTF.